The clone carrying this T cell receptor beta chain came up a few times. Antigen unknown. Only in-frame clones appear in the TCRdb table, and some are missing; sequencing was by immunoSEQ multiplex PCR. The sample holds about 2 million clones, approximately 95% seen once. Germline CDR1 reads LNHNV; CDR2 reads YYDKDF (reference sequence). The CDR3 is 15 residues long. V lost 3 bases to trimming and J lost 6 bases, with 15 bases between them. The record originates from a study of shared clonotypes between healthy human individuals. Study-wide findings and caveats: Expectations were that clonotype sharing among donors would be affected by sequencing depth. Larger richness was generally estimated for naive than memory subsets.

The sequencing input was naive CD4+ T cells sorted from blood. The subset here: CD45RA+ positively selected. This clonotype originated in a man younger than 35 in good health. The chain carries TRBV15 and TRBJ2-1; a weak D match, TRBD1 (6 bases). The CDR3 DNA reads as TGTGCCACCAGCAGCGGGACAAACTCTCTCAATGAGCAGTTCTTC. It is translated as CATSSGTNSLNEQFF.